This T cell receptor (beta chain) came from a study of cytomegalovirus exposure and HLA in healthy donors. Though nominally healthy at sampling, donors likely had unrecorded immune exposures. The primer mix had 60 Vbeta and 13 Jbeta primers. This table comes from immunoSEQ multiplex PCR, and its TCRdb copy is limited to in-frame clones, with some not included. This table holds 120,000 to 150,000 clones, 82% found once. Trimming pared 2 bases from V and 1 base from J, leaving 9 bases between. Germline V gene sequence: CDR1 SNHLY, CDR2 FYNNEI. This CDR3 has 15 amino acids. The rearrangement joins TRBV2 to TRBJ1-5; TRBD1 is a possible D gene (5 bases). The sequencing input was PBMCs. This clonotype was obtained from a male donor in good health and CMV-seronegative. Here the CDR3 reads CASSENRGSNQPQHF. CDR3 nucleotide sequence: TGTGCCAGCAGTGAAAATAGGGGAAGCAATCAGCCCCAGCATTTT.